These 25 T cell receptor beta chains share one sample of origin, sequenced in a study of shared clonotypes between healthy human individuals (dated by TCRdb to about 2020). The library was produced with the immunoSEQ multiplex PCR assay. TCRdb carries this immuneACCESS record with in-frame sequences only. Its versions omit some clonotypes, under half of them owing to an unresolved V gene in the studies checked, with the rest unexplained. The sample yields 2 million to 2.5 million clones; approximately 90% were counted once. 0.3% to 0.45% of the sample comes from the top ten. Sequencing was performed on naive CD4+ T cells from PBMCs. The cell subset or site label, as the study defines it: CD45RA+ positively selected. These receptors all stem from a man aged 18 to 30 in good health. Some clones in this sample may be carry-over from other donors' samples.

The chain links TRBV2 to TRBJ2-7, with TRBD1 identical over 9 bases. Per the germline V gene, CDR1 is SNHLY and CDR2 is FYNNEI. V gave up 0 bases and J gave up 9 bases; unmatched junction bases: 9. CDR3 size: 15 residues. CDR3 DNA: TGTGCCAGCAGTGAAGCCTTCGACAGGGGGTATTGGCAGTACTTC. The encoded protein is CASSEAFDRGYWQYF.

CDR3 protein: CASSLQGGGYEQYF. Here the CDR3 DNA reads TGTGCCAGCAGCTTACAGGGCGGCGGCTACGAGCAGTACTTC. This chain uses TRBV7-3 with TRBJ2-7; D perhaps matches TRBD1 (5 bases). The germline V gene encodes CDR1 SGHTA and CDR2 FQGTGA. V was clipped by 2 bases and J by 3 bases, with 11 bases between them. The CDR3 runs 14 residues.

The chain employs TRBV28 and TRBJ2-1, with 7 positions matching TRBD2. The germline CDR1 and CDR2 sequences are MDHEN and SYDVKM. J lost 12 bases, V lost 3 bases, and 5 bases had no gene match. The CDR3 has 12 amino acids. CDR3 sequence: CASSLGGRGQFF. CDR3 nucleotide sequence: TGTGCCAGCAGTTTGGGGGGGAGAGGGCAGTTCTTC.

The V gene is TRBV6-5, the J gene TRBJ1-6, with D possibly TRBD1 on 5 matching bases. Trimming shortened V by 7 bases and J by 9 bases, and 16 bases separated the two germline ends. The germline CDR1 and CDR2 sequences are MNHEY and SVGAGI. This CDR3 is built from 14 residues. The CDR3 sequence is CASTFQGGTSPLHF. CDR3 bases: TGTGCCAGCACCTTCCAGGGAGGGACTTCACCCCTCCACTTT.

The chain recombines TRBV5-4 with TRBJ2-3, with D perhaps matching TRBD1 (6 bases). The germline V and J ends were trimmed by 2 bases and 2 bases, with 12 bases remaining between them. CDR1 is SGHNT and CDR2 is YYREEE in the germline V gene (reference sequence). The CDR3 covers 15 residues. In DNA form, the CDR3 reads TGTGCCAGCAGCTTTCTGGACAGTCCCACAGATACGCAGTATTTT. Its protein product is CASSFLDSPTDTQYF.

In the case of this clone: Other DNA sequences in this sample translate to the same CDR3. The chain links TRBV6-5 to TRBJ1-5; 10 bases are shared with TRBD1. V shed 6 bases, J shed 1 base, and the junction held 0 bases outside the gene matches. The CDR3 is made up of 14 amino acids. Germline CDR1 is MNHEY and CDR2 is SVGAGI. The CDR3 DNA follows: TGTGCCAGCAGGGGACAGGGGAGCAATCAGCCCCAGCATTTT. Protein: CASRGQGSNQPQHF.

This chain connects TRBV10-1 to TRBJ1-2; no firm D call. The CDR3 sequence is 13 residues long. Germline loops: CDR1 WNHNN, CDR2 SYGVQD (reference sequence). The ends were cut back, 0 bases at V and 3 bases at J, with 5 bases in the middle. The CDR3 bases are TGCGCCAGCAGTGAGTCTATAGACTATGGCTACACCTTC. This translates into CASSESIDYGYTF.

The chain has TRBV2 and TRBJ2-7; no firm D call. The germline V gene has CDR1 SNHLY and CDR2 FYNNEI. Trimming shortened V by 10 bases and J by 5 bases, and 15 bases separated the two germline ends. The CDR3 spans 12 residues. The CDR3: CATRTAADEQYF. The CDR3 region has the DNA TGTGCCACCAGGACGGCGGCCGACGAGCAGTACTTC.

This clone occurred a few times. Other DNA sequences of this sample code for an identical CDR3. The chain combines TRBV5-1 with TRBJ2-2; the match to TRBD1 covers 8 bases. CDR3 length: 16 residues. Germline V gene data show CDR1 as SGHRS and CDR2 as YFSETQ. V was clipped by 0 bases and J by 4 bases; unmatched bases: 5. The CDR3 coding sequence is TGCGCCAGCAGCTTGGGGCAGGGGGCAGGCACCGGGGAGCTGTTTTTT. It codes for CASSLGQGAGTGELFF.

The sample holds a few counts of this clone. In DNA, the CDR3 is TGTGCCAGCAGCTCCCCCTCCTACGAGCAGTACTTC. Its protein product is CASSSPSYEQYF. This chain connects TRBV7-9 to TRBJ2-7; D is unclear. The length of the CDR3 is 12 residues. Germline V gene sequence: CDR1 SEHNR, CDR2 FQNEAQ (reference sequence). V was clipped by 4 bases and J by 0 bases, with 4 bases between them.

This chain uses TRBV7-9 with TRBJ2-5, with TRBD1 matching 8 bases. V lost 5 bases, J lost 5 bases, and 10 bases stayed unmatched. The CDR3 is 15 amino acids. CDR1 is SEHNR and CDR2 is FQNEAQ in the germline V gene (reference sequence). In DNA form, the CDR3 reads TGTGCCAGCAGCCGCCCAGGGGGCGTTGGGGAGACCCAGTACTTC. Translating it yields CASSRPGGVGETQYF.

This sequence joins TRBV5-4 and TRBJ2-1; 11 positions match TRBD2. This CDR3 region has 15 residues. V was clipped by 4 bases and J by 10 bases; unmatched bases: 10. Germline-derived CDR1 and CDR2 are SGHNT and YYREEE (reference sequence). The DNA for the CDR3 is TGTGCCAGCAGCGGAACTAGCGGGAGTTTCTGGGAGCAGTTCTTC. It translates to CASSGTSGSFWEQFF.

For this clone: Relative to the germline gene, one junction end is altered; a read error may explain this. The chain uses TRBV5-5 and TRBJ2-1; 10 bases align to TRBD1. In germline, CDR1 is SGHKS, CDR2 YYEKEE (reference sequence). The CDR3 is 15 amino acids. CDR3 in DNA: TGTGCCAGCAGCTTGCAGGACAGGGGGTACACTGAGCAGTTCTTC. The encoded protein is CASSLQDRGYTEQFF.

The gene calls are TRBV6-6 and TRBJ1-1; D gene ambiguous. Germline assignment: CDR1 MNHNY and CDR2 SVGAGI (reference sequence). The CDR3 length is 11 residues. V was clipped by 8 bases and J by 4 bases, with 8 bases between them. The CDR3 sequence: CASVGFTEAFF. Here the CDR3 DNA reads TGTGCCAGCGTTGGGTTCACTGAAGCTTTCTTT.

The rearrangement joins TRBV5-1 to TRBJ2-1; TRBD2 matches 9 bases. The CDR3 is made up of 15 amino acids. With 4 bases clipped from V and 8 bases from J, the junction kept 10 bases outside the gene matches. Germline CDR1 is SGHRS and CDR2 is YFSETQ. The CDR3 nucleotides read TGCGCCAGCAGCCTTTTAGCGGGAGCCTTCGATGAGCAGTTCTTC. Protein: CASSLLAGAFDEQFF.

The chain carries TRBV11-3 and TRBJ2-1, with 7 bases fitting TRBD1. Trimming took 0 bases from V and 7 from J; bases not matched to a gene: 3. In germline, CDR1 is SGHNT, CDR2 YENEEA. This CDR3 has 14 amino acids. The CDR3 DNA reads TGTGCCAGCAGCTTAGAGGACAGGCTAAATGAGCAGTTCTTC. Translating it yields CASSLEDRLNEQFF.

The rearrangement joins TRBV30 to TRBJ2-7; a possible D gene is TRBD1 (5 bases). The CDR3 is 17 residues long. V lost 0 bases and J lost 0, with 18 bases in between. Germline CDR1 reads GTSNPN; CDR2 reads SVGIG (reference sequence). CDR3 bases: TGTGCCTGGAGTGTACGTCGTGGCAGGGTGAACTCCTACGAGCAGTACTTC. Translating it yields CAWSVRRGRVNSYEQYF. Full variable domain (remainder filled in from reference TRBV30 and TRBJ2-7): SQTIHQWPATLVQPVGSPLSLECTVEGTSNPNLYWYRQAAGRGLQLLFYSVGIGQISSEVPQNLSASRPQDRQFILSSKKLLLSDSGFYLCAWSVRRGRVNSYEQYFGPGTRLTVT.

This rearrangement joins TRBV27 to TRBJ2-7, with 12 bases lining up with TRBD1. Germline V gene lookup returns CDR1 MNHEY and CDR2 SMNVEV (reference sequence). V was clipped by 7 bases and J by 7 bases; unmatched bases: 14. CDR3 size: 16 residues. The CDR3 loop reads CASTPQRGTGGWEQYF. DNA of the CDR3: TGTGCCAGCACCCCCCAACGTGGGACAGGGGGCTGGGAGCAGTACTTC.

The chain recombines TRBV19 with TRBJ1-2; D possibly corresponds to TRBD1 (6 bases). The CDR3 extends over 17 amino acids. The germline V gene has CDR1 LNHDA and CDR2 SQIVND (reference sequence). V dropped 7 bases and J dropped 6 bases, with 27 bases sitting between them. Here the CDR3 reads CASTHAGAYIVEDGYTF. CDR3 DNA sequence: TGTGCCAGTACCCATGCAGGGGCATATATCGTTGAGGATGGCTACACCTTC.

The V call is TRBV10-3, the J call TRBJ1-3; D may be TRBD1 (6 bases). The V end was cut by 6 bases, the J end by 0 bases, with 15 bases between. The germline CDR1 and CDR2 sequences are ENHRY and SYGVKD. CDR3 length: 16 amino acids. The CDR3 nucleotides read TGTGCCATCAGAGCTTCCAGGGGACTCTCTGGAAACACCATATATTTT. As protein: CAIRASRGLSGNTIYF.

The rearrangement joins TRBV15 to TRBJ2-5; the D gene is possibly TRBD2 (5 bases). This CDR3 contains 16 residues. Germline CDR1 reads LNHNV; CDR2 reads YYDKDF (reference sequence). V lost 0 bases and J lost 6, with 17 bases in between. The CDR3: CATSRDLGSFPKTQYF. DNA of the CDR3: TGTGCCACCAGCAGAGACTTAGGGAGTTTTCCCAAGACCCAGTACTTC.

The CDR3 DNA reads as TGTGCCAGCAGTCCCGTCCCGGGATACACCATATATTTT. Translating gives CASSPVPGYTIYF. V is TRBV27 and J is TRBJ1-3; D is ambiguous. V was clipped by 5 bases and J by 8 bases, with 13 bases between them. The CDR3 loop spans 13 amino acids. CDR1 and CDR2 (germline): MNHEY, SMNVEV (reference sequence).

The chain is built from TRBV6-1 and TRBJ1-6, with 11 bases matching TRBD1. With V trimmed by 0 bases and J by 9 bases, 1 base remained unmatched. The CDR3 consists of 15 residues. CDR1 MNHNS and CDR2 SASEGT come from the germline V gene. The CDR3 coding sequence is TGTGCCAGCAGTGAAGCGGGACAGGGGGTTTCACCCCTCCACTTT. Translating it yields CASSEAGQGVSPLHF.

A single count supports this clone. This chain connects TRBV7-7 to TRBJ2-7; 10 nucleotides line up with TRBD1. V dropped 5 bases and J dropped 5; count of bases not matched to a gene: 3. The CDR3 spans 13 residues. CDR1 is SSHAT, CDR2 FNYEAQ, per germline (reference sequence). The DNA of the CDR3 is TGTGCCAGCAGCCAGGACAGGGGGAACGAGCAGTACTTC. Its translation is CASSQDRGNEQYF.

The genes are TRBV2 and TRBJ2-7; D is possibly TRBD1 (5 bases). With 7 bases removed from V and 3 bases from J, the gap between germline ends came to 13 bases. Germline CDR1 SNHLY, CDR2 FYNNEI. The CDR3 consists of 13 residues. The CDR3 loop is CASKLGQHYEQYF. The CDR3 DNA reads TGTGCCAGCAAATTAGGACAACACTACGAGCAGTACTTC.